The T cell receptor beta chain under discussion was sequenced for a study of response to subunit inactivated influenza vaccine. Study conclusions and caveats: Authors proposed each seasonal influenza vaccination draws in few new T cells.

The CDR3 has 15 residues. The germline CDR1 and CDR2 sequences are MNHEY and SVGEGT. V shed 2 bases, J shed 2 bases, and the junction held 1 base outside the gene matches. This clonotype was detected a few times. Its antigen is not known. TCRdb re-called the RT-PCR reads through MiXCR, storing one row per CDR3 protein. The data show around 650,000 distinct CDR3 sequences, less than 20% seen once. The source of this sequence is a man in his forties or fifties who received an inactivated influenza vaccine. Sequenced material: PBMCs from blood, taken 12 days after vaccination. This chain links TRBV6-2 or TRBV6-3 with TRBJ2-1, with 9 positions matching TRBD2. The CDR3 DNA reads TGTGCCAGCAGTTACGAGCGGGGGGCCTACAATGAGCAGTTCTTC. Protein product: CASSYERGAYNEQFF.